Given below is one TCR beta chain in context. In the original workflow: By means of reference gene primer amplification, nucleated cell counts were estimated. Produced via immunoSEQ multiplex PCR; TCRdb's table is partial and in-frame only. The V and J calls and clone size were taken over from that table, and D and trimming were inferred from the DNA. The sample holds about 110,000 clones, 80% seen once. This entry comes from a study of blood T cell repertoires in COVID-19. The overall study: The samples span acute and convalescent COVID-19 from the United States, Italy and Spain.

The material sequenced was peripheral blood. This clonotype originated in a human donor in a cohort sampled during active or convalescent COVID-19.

The CDR3 is CASSIRKTSGEYNEQFF. Here the CDR3 DNA reads TGTGCCAGCAGCATAAGGAAGACTAGCGGGGAGTACAATGAGCAGTTCTTC. The chain combines TRBV7-3 with TRBJ2-1; 11 bases are a match to TRBD2. CDR3 length: 17 amino acids. The trim removed 5 bases at V and 4 bases at J, leaving 10 bases unmatched. Germline CDR1 reads SGHTA; CDR2 reads FQGTGA.